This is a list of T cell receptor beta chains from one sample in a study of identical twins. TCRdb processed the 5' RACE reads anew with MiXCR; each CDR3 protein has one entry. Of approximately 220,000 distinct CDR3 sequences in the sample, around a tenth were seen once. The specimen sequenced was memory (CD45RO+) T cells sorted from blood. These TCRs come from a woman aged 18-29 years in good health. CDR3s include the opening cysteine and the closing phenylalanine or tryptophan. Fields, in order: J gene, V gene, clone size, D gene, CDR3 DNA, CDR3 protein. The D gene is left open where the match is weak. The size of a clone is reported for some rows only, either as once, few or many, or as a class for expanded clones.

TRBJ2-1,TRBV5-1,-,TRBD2,TGCGCCAGCAGCTTGCCGGGAGGTAAGGAAGGGGAGCAGTTCTTC,CASSLPGGKEGEQFF
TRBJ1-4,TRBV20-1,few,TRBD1,TGCAGTTTTAGGACAGGGGGCGAAAAACTGTTTTTT,CSFRTGGEKLFF
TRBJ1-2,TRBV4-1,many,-,TGCGCCAGCAGCCAAGATCACGGAGGGAACTATGGCTACACCTTC,CASSQDHGGNYGYTF
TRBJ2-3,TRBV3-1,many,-,TGTGCCAGCAGACATAACACAGATACGCAGTATTTT,CASRHNTDTQYF
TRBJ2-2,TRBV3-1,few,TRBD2,TGTGCCAGCGGGACTAGCGGCACCGGGGAGCTGTTTTTT,CASGTSGTGELFF
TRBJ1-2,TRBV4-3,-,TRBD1,TGCGCCAGCAGCCTGACAGGGGGCGCGAATGGCTACACCTTC,CASSLTGGANGYTF
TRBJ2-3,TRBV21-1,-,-,TGTGCCAGCATGAACGGATCAGCGGGAGATACGCAGTATTTT,CASMNGSAGDTQYF
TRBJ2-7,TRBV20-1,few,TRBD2,TGCAGTGCTCCCGTCGCGGGAGAAATCTACGAGCAGTACTTC,CSAPVAGEIYEQYF
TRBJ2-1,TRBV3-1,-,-,TGTGCCAGCAGCCAAGTAAGTTACGATGAGCAGTTCTTC,CASSQVSYDEQFF
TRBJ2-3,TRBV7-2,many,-,TGTGCCAGCAGCATCGACGACACTACAGATACGCAGTATTTT,CASSIDDTTDTQYF
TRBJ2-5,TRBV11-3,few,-,TGTGCCAGCAGCTTAGGGAGGGTCCAGAAGACCCAGTACTTC,CASSLGRVQKTQYF
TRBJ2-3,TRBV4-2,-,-,TGTGCCAGCAGCCAAGTAGGGAGTGGAGATACGCAGTATTTT,CASSQVGSGDTQYF
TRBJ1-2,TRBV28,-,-,TGTGCCAGCAGTCTCAGTCGGGCGTTCGTTCGGGGCTACACCTTC,CASSLSRAFVRGYTF
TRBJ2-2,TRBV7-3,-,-,TGTGCCAGCAACTTAGGAGAGCCCGGGGAGCTGTTTTTT,CASNLGEPGELFF
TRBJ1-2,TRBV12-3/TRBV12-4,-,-,TGTGCCAGCAGTTTTGGGGAATTCTATGGCTACACCTTC,CASSFGEFYGYTF
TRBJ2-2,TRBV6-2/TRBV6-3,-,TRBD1,TGTGCCACCCAGGACAGGGGAAGCACCGGGGAGCTGTTTTTT,CATQDRGSTGELFF
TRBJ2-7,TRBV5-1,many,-,TGCGCCAGCAGCTTGTTCGGGACGGACTCCTACGAGCAGTACTTC,CASSLFGTDSYEQYF
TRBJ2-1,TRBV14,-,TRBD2,TGTGCCAGCAGCCAAGAACTAGCGGGGGCGAGATCCTACAATGAGCAGTTCTTC,CASSQELAGARSYNEQFF
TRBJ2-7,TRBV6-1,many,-,TGTGCCAGCAGGGAAACCGGGACTTATTACTACGAGCAGTACTTC,CASRETGTYYYEQYF
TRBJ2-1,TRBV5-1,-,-,TGCGCCAGCAGCAGACAGGAAGGTGAGCAGTTCTTC,CASSRQEGEQFF
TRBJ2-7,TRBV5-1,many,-,TGCGCCAGCAGCACCGGACACACGAGCTCCTACGAGCAGTACTTC,CASSTGHTSSYEQYF
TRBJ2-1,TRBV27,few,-,TGTGCCAGCAGCGCCGACCGGGGAGGCAATGAGCAGTTCTTC,CASSADRGGNEQFF
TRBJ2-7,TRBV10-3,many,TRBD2,TGTGCCATCAGTTTAGCGGGAGGGCCACTGCAGTACTTC,CAISLAGGPLQYF
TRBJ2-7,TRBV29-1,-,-,TGCAGCGTTGTATTGGGGAACACAGCCCGCTACGAGCAGTACTTC,CSVVLGNTARYEQYF
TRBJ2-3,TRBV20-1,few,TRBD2,TGCAGTGCTAGAGATGCACTAGCGGGATACAAATCTAGCACAGATACGCAGTATTTT,CSARDALAGYKSSTDTQYF
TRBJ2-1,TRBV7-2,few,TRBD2,TGTGCCAGCAGCTTAGCCTCACTAGCGGGAGATCATGAGCAGTTCTTC,CASSLASLAGDHEQFF
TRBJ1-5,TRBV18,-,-,TGTGCCAGCTCACCATCATCCGGGGCTTCGAATCAGCCCCAGCATTTT,CASSPSSGASNQPQHF
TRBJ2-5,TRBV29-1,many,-,TGCAGCGTTGAAATTGGACCGGCGGAGACCCAGTACTTC,CSVEIGPAETQYF
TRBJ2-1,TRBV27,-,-,TGTGCCAGCAGTTTCCTGGGTTGGGCTGAGCAGTTCTTC,CASSFLGWAEQFF
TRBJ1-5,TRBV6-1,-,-,TGTGCCAGCAGTGAAGGCGAGGGCCAGGGCAATCAGCCCCAGCATTTT,CASSEGEGQGNQPQHF
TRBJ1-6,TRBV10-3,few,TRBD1,TGTGCCATCAGGGGACAGAACCCCGACACCCTCCACTTT,CAIRGQNPDTLHF
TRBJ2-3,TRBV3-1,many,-,TGTGCCAGCAGCCAAGTAGGTCAAGATACGCAGTATTTT,CASSQVGQDTQYF
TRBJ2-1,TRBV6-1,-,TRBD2,TGTGCCAGCAGTCCTCGGCGGGGGGTATACAATGAGCAGTTCTTC,CASSPRRGVYNEQFF
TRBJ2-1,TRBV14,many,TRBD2,TGTGCCAGCGAACGACTAGCGGGATCCAATGAGCAGTTCTTC,CASERLAGSNEQFF
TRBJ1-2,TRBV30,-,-,TGTGCCTGGAGTGTATCGGGTTACGGCTACACCTTC,CAWSVSGYGYTF
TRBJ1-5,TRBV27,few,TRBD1,TGTGCCAGCAGGGGGACAGGGCTGTATCAGCCCCAGCATTTT,CASRGTGLYQPQHF
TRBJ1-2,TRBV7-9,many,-,TGTGCCAGCAGCCCGAGCTACAGATCCGGCTACACCTTC,CASSPSYRSGYTF
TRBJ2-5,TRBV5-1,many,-,TGCGCCAGCAACACAGGGCAGGGAGAGACCCAGTACTTC,CASNTGQGETQYF
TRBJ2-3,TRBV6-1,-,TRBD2,TGTGCCAGCAGTGGCGTTTTGGGGAGGGGCACAGATACGCAGTATTTT,CASSGVLGRGTDTQYF
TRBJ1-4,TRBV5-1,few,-,TGCGCCAGCAGACAGGGAGCAACTAATGAAAAACTGTTTTTT,CASRQGATNEKLFF
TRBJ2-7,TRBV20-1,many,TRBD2,TGCAGTGCTAGAGGGCGGGAGGACTACGAGCAGTACTTC,CSARGREDYEQYF
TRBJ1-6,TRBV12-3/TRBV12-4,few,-,TGTGCCAGCAGTTTCAGAAGGGATTCACCCCTCCACTTT,CASSFRRDSPLHF
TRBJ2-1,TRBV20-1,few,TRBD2,TGCAGTGCTACCAATAGCGAAGGGACTAGCGGAAACAATGAGCAGTTCTTC,CSATNSEGTSGNNEQFF
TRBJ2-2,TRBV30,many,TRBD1,TGTGCCTGGAATCCCCTCGTACCGGGACAGGGGGCTGGCGGGGAGCTGTTTTTT,CAWNPLVPGQGAGGELFF
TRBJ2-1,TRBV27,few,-,TGTGCCACAAAGGGCCGGGACTTCAATGAGCAGTTCTTC,CATKGRDFNEQFF
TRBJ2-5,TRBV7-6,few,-,TGTGCCAGCAGCTTGACTACGGGCAAGGAGACCCAGTACTTC,CASSLTTGKETQYF
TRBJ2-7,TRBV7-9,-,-,TGTGCCAGCAGCTTCCGGGACCAATACTACGAGCAGTACTTC,CASSFRDQYYEQYF
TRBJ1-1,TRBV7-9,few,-,TGTGCCAGCAGCTTAGAGTCAGGCACTGAAGCTTTCTTT,CASSLESGTEAFF
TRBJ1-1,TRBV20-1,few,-,TGCAGTGCTAGTGAAGGGTTGTTTGATGAAGCTTTCTTT,CSASEGLFDEAFF
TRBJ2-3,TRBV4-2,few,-,TGTGCCAGCAGCCAAGAAGGAAGGGATAGCTCCCGCACAGATACGCAGTATTTT,CASSQEGRDSSRTDTQYF
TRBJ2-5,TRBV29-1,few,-,TGCAGCGTTGTAGGTAGCAGGGGGAGGGAGACCCAGTACTTC,CSVVGSRGRETQYF
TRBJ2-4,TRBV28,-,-,TGTGCCAGCAGTTTGGGGCGGCGGGCCAAAAACATTCAGTACTTC,CASSLGRRAKNIQYF
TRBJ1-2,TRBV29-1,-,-,TGCAGCGTTGATTTAGACTCAAGTCCCGCAAACTATGGCTACACCTTC,CSVDLDSSPANYGYTF